One and the same sample provided the 22 T cell receptor beta chains below, sequenced in a study of shared clonotypes between healthy human individuals (dated by TCRdb to the early 2020s). The library was produced with the immunoSEQ multiplex PCR assay. TCRdb obtained this table from immuneACCESS and retained in-frame rearrangements with V and J assigned. These tables miss some clones; where compared with another copy, unresolved V genes account for less than half of the shortfall, and the remainder is unexplained. The sample profile shows a few hundred thousand clones; roughly 96% of them were found once. The ten largest clonotypes hold about 0.11% of the sample. CD8 naive samples were obtained by positive selection for CCR7 among CD45RO-negative cells, yielding a CD45RA+CCR7+ population from which TemRA cells were excluded. The sequencing input was naive CD8+ T cells sorted from blood. Reading the label with the study, this specimen's cell subset or site is: CD45RA+CCR7+. These receptors came from a woman aged 25 to 45 in good health.

The chain combines TRBV7-7 with TRBJ2-2, with 9 bases identical to TRBD2. The germline V gene encodes CDR1 SSHAT and CDR2 FNYEAQ (reference sequence). The CDR3 length is 15 residues. The J segment lost 1 base and the V segment lost 3 bases, leaving 0 bases of the junction unmatched. CDR3 amino acids: CASSLTSGNTGELFF. In DNA form, the CDR3 reads TGTGCCAGCAGCTTGACTAGCGGGAACACCGGGGAGCTGTTTTTT.

The V gene is TRBV28, the J gene TRBJ2-3; no definite D call. The CDR3 sequence is 14 residues long. V was clipped by 6 bases and J by 5 bases, with 15 bases between them. Germline loops: CDR1 MDHEN, CDR2 SYDVKM. In DNA form, the CDR3 reads TGTGCCAGCAGCCTGACCCGGATGGGAGATACGCAGTATTTT. This translates into CASSLTRMGDTQYF.

The rearrangement uses TRBV13 and TRBJ2-7; D unclear. V dropped 5 bases and J dropped 6 bases, with 14 bases sitting between them. The CDR3 consists of 13 residues. Germline-derived CDR1 and CDR2 are PRHDT and FYEKMQ (reference sequence). CDR3 sequence (DNA): TGTGCCAGCAGCGGGTGGTCGGAAATCGAGCAGTACTTC. Its protein product is CASSGWSEIEQYF.

This clone was recorded once. The chain is built from TRBV19 and TRBJ1-5, with D perhaps matching TRBD1 (5 bases). The CDR3 is 16 amino acids. Germline CDR1 is LNHDA and CDR2 is SQIVND (reference sequence). The V gene lost 4 bases and the J gene lost 0 bases, with 13 bases spanning the gap. CDR3 loop: CASSRGTEYSNQPQHF. The CDR3 DNA follows: TGTGCCAGTAGTAGGGGGACGGAATATAGCAATCAGCCCCAGCATTTT.

The CDR3 region is CASSLEFAENEKLFF. The DNA of the CDR3 is TGTGCCAGCAGCTTAGAGTTCGCGGAAAACGAAAAACTGTTTTTT. This chain links TRBV7-9 with TRBJ1-4; D gene uncertain. This CDR3 comprises 15 residues. V was pared by 1 base and J by 8 bases, with 14 bases between. Germline CDR1 is SEHNR and CDR2 is FQNEAQ (reference sequence). Using reference TRBV7-9 and TRBJ1-4 for the parts outside the CDR3, the full variable domain is DTGVSQNPRHKITKRGQNVTFRCDPISEHNRLYWYRQTLGQGPEFLTYFQNEAQLEKSRLLSDRFSAERPKGSFSTLEIQRTEQGDSAMYLCASSLEFAENEKLFFGSGTQLSVL.

The gene calls are TRBV18 and TRBJ2-7, with a tentative D call TRBD1 (5 bases). CDR3 size: 14 residues. V was shortened by 0 bases and J by 6 bases, with 12 bases between the two germline ends. Germline assignment: CDR1 KGHSH and CDR2 LQKENI. The CDR3 sequence is CASSPPSGALEQYF. Written as DNA, the CDR3 is TGTGCCAGCTCACCACCCAGTGGGGCCCTCGAGCAGTACTTC.

The V gene is TRBV7-8, the J gene TRBJ2-7; D perhaps matches TRBD1 (6 bases). This CDR3 has 18 residues. V lost 4 bases to trimming and J lost 3 bases, with 25 bases between them. Germline CDR1 SGHVS, CDR2 FQNEAQ. CDR3 nucleotide sequence: TGTGCCAGCAGCTCCCCCCTAGAACTGTCGACAGGTTTCTACGAGCAGTACTTC. This translates into CASSSPLELSTGFYEQYF.

This rearrangement joins TRBV27 to TRBJ2-3, with D hard to call. Germline loops: CDR1 MNHEY, CDR2 SMNVEV (reference sequence). The CDR3 spans 13 residues. CDR3 loop: CATRAETTDTQYF. The DNA for the CDR3 is TGTGCTACCCGAGCAGAGACTACAGATACGCAGTATTTT.

The gene calls are TRBV19 and TRBJ2-2, with D maybe TRBD2 (6 bases). From germline, CDR1 is LNHDA and CDR2 SQIVND (reference sequence). Trimming cost V 9 bases and J 3 bases, with 20 bases left between them. The CDR3 is 16 residues long. The CDR3: CASYTGVWFDTGELFF. The CDR3 nucleotides read TGTGCCAGCTATACGGGGGTCTGGTTTGACACCGGGGAGCTGTTTTTT. Full variable domain (outside the CDR3, taken from reference TRBV19 and TRBJ2-2): DGGITQSPKYLFRKEGQNVTLSCEQNLNHDAMYWYRQDPGQGLRLIYYSQIVNDFQKGDIAEGYSVSREKKESFPLTVTSAQKNPTAFYLCASYTGVWFDTGELFFGEGSRLTVL.

CDR3 protein: CASSMGISGSQQETQYF. CDR3 nucleotide sequence: TGTGCCAGTAGTATGGGGATAAGCGGGAGTCAACAAGAGACCCAGTACTTC. The V call is TRBV19, the J call TRBJ2-5; TRBD2 matches at 8 bases. Germline values: CDR1 LNHDA, CDR2 SQIVND (reference sequence). The CDR3 has 17 amino acids. V lost 3 bases and J lost 2; bases outside the gene matches: 11.

In DNA form, the CDR3 reads TGTGCCAGCAGCTTAGTCGACAGCTCTGGAAACACCATATATTTT. Translated, it gives CASSLVDSSGNTIYF. The genes are TRBV7-9 and TRBJ1-3, with D possibly matching TRBD1 (5 bases). CDR1 and CDR2 (germline): SEHNR, FQNEAQ (reference sequence). The V end was cut by 1 base, the J end by 0 bases, with 7 bases between. The CDR3 extends over 15 amino acids.

The V and J genes are TRBV27 and TRBJ1-2; TRBD1 might be the D (6 bases). Germline V CDR1 and CDR2: MNHEY, SMNVEV (reference sequence). The CDR3 covers 14 residues. Trimming took off 2 bases at V and 7 bases at J, with 14 bases between the two ends. CDR3 residues: CASSLAQGAGGYTF. As DNA, the CDR3 is TGTGCCAGCAGTTTAGCACAGGGAGCGGGTGGCTACACCTTC.

The chain is built from TRBV10-2 and TRBJ2-7, with D tentatively TRBD1 or TRBD2 (5 bases each). Germline loops: CDR1 WSHSY, CDR2 SAAADI. Trimming pared 6 bases from V and 7 bases from J, leaving 22 bases between. This CDR3 spans 15 amino acids. The CDR3 DNA sequence: TGCGCCAGCAGGGCTGGTGGGGGATCCTCCTCGGAGCAGTACTTC. Translation: CASRAGGGSSSEQYF.

This sequence joins TRBV6-6 and TRBJ1-3, with D unclear. Trimming pared 4 bases from V and 3 bases from J, leaving 7 bases between. CDR1 and CDR2 from the germline V gene are MNHNY and SVGAGI (reference sequence). CDR3 size: 13 residues. The CDR3 DNA follows: TGTGCCAGCAGTTCATCAGGTGGAAACACCATATATTTT. This codes for CASSSSGGNTIYF.

As to this clone: In the same sample, other DNA sequences code for this CDR3. The chain combines TRBV6-5 with TRBJ2-3; D gene ambiguous. Germline CDR1 MNHEY, CDR2 SVGAGI. The CDR3 is made up of 15 amino acids. Between the trimmed V and J ends, which lost 1 base and 0 bases, there was a span of 8 bases. Written as DNA, the CDR3 is TGTGCCAGCAGTTACTTGCGTGGGAGCACAGATACGCAGTATTTT. Translating it yields CASSYLRGSTDTQYF.

This clone was seen only once. The chain employs TRBV5-6 and TRBJ2-3, with a weak D call TRBD2 (5 bases). Trimming removed 3 bases from V and 1 base from J, with 9 bases in between. This CDR3 is 14 amino acids long. Germline assignment: CDR1 SGHDT and CDR2 YYEEEE. CDR3 loop: CASSSDYGTDTQYF. CDR3 DNA sequence: TGTGCCAGCAGCTCAGACTACGGCACAGATACGCAGTATTTT.

This chain joins TRBV16 and TRBJ1-2; D not certain. V was shortened by 5 bases and J by 6 bases, with 16 bases between the two germline ends. Germline V gene lookup returns CDR1 KGHSY and CDR2 FQNENV. The CDR3 extends over 14 amino acids. Here the CDR3 reads CASSFGGSTNGYTF. The CDR3 bases are TGTGCCAGCAGCTTTGGAGGCAGTACTAATGGCTACACCTTC. The complete variable domain, with remaining parts taken from reference TRBV16 and TRBJ1-2, reads GEEVAQTPKHLVRGEGQKAKLYCAPIKGHSYVFWYQQVLKNEFKFLISFQNENVFDETGMPKERFSAKCLPNSPCSLEIQATKLEDSAVYFCASSFGGSTNGYTFGSGTRLTVV.

The chain employs TRBV6-6 and TRBJ1-3; D gene uncertain. Deletions cut 2 bases from V and 3 bases from J, with 11 bases between. The CDR3 extends over 15 amino acids. Germline V gives CDR1 MNHNY, CDR2 SVGAGI (reference sequence). This CDR3 is CASSYEGGLGNTIYF. CDR3 sequence (DNA): TGTGCCAGCAGTTACGAGGGAGGGCTTGGAAACACCATATATTTT.

In DNA, the CDR3 is TGTGCCAGCAGCTACGGTGATGGCTACACCTTC. Its protein is CASSYGDGYTF. The chain is built from TRBV5-6 and TRBJ1-2; D is unclear. Germline CDR1 SGHDT, CDR2 YYEEEE. The CDR3 loop spans 11 amino acids. The V end was cut by 3 bases, the J end by 6 bases, with 6 bases between.

This rearrangement joins TRBV7-9 to TRBJ2-3; 12 nucleotides line up with TRBD2. The germline V gene encodes CDR1 SEHNR and CDR2 FQNEAQ (reference sequence). V shed 5 bases, J shed 3 bases, and the junction held 6 bases outside the gene matches. CDR3 size: 16 residues. This chain's CDR3 is CASSRGTSGLTDTQYF. CDR3 bases: TGTGCCAGCAGCCGTGGGACTAGCGGGCTTACAGATACGCAGTATTTT.

The J gene is TRBJ2-7, the V gene TRBV19, with D maybe TRBD2 (6 bases). Trimming stripped 4 bases from V and 3 bases from J, with 22 bases between. CDR1 and CDR2 from the germline V gene are LNHDA and SQIVND (reference sequence). The CDR3 has 17 residues. The CDR3 sequence is CASSKGPWGTGDYEQYF. The CDR3 DNA follows: TGTGCCAGTAGTAAAGGACCCTGGGGGACTGGGGACTACGAGCAGTACTTC.

This clone was recorded only once. The chain uses TRBV15 and TRBJ1-5; TRBD1 might be the D (6 bases). V lost 4 bases to trimming and J lost 4 bases, with 11 bases between them. This CDR3 contains 14 residues. Germline lookup yields CDR1 LNHNV and CDR2 YYDKDF (reference sequence). CDR3 coding DNA: TGTGCCACCAGCATATCAAGGGGGAATCAGCCCCAGCATTTT. Translation: CATSISRGNQPQHF.